This is a list of T cell receptor beta chains from one sample in a study of neoadjuvant nivolumab and ipilimumab in lung cancer. The repertoire was sequenced with immunoSEQ multiplex PCR; TCRdb's copy has only in-frame clones and lacks some. The table has tens of thousands of clones, approximately 92% seen once. Material: peripheral blood, obtained after neoadjuvant nivolumab, alone or with ipilimumab, at or shortly before surgery. All receptors derive from an adult with non-small cell lung cancer. The CDR3 runs from the conserved cysteine through the conserved F or W. D genes are given only for firm matches. Where a row states a size, it is once, few, many or the class of an expanded clone; other rows omit it.

D,V,J,size,DNA,CDR3
TRBD2,TRBV11-2,TRBJ2-1,once,TGTGCCAGCAGCTTATCCCGCGGGACTAGCGATGAGCAGTTCTTC,CASSLSRGTSDEQFF
-,TRBV7-6,TRBJ2-1,once,TGTGCCAGCAGCTTAACCCCCCGCGGGTCCTACAATGAGCAGTTCTTC,CASSLTPRGSYNEQFF
TRBD1,TRBV18,TRBJ2-1,-,TGTGCCAGCTCACCGAGACAGGGGGAGCCAAATGAGCAGTTCTTC,CASSPRQGEPNEQFF
-,TRBV7-2,TRBJ1-4,-,TGTGCCAGCACCTTGTATCCTCAAACTAATGAAAAACTGTTTTTT,CASTLYPQTNEKLFF
-,TRBV11-3,TRBJ1-1,-,TGTGCCAGCAGCTTATCGATGAACACTGAAGCTTTCTTT,CASSLSMNTEAFF
-,TRBV4-2,TRBJ2-5,-,TGTGCCAGCAGCCAAGAGCAGGGGTGGGAGACCCAGTACTTC,CASSQEQGWETQYF
-,TRBV5-6,TRBJ1-2,-,TGTGCCAGCACCACCCAGGGGAGGTATGGCTACACCTTC,CASTTQGRYGYTF
-,TRBV29-1,TRBJ2-1,-,TGCAGCGTTGAAGGGAGCTCCTACAATGAGCAGTTCTTC,CSVEGSSYNEQFF
-,TRBV29-1,TRBJ1-1,once,TGCAGCGCGCTACAGGGATCGAACACTGAAGCTTTCTTT,CSALQGSNTEAFF
-,TRBV20-1,TRBJ2-3,once,TGCAGTGCTCTTTACACAGATACGCAGTATTTT,CSALYTDTQYF
-,TRBV5-6,TRBJ1-1,-,TGTGCCAGCAGCTTTAGTAACGGTGAAGCTTTCTTT,CASSFSNGEAFF
-,TRBV5-5,TRBJ1-2,-,TGTGCCAGCAGCTCGGATCGGACAGCCTACTATGGCTACACCTTC,CASSSDRTAYYGYTF
-,TRBV5-4,TRBJ2-1,-,TGTGCCAGCAGCTTGCCGGGAGTAGGGAATGAGCAGTTCTTC,CASSLPGVGNEQFF
-,TRBV6-5,TRBJ2-7,-,TGTGCCAGCAGTCCGACCTTGACTATTTCCTACGAGCAGTACTTC,CASSPTLTISYEQYF
-,TRBV2,TRBJ1-2,once,TGTGCCAGCACCGGAGGGGGGCCGTCCTATGGCTACACCTTC,CASTGGGPSYGYTF
TRBD1,TRBV5-1,TRBJ1-4,-,TGCGCCAGCAGCTTGGGACAGGGAGGTAGAGGAACTAATGAAAAACTGTTTTTT,CASSLGQGGRGTNEKLFF